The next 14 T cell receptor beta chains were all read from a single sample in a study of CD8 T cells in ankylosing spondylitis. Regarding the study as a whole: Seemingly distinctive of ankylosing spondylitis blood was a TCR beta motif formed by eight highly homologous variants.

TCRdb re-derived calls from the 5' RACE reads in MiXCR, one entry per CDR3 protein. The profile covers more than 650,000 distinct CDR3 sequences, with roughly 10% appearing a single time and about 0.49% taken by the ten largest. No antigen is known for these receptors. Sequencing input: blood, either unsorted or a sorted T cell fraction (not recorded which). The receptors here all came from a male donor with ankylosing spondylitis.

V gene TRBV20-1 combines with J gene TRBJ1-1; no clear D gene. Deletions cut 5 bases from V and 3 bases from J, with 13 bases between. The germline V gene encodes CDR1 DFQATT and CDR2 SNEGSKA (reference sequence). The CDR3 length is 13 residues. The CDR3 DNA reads TGCAGTGCTTATCCTATGAGGGACACTGAAGCTTTCTTT. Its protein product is CSAYPMRDTEAFF.

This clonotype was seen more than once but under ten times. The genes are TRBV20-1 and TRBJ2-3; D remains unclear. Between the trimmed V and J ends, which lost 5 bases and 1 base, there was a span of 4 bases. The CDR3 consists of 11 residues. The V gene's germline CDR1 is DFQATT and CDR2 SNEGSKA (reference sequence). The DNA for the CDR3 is TGCAGTGCTCCCCGCACAGATACGCAGTATTTT. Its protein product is CSAPRTDTQYF.

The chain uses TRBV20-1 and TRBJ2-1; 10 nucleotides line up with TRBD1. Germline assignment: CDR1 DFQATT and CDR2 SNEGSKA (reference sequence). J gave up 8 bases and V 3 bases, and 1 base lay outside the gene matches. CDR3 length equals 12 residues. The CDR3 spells CSARTGGYEQFF. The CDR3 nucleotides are TGCAGTGCTAGGACAGGGGGCTATGAGCAGTTCTTC.

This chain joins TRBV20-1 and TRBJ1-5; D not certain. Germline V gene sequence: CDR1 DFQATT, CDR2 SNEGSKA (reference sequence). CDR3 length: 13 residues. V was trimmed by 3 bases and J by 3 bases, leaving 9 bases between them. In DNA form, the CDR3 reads TGCAGTGCTAGCGCGAGGATCAATCAGCCCCAGCATTTT. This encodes CSASARINQPQHF.

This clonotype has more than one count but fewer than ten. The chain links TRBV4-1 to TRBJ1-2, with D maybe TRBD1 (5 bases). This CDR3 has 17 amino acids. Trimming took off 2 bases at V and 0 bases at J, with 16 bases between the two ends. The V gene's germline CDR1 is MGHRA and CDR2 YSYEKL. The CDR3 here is CASSQKTEISTNYGYTF. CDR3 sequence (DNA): TGCGCCAGCAGCCAAAAGACAGAGATCAGCACTAACTATGGCTACACCTTC.

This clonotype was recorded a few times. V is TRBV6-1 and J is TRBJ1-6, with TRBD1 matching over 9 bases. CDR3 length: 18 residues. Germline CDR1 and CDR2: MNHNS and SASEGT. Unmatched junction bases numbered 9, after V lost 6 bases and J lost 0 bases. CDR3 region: CASRKRGQGLSYNSPLHF. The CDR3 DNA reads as TGTGCCAGCAGAAAGAGGGGACAGGGACTCTCCTATAATTCACCCCTCCACTTT.

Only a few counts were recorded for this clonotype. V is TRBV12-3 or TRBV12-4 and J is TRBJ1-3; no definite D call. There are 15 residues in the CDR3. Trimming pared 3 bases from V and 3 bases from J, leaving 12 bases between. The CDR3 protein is CASSLVAGLGNTIYF. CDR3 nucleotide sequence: TGTGCCAGCAGTTTGGTGGCAGGCCTTGGAAACACCATATATTTT.

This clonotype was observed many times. CDR3 nucleotides: TGCGGGGGCGGTGGGGCGGGGTACTCCTACGAGCAGTACTTC. This codes for CGGGGAGYSYEQYF. The chain carries TRBV20-1 and TRBJ2-7; D possibly matches TRBD1 or TRBD2 (6 bases each). Germline V gives CDR1 DFQATT, CDR2 SNEGSKA (reference sequence). The length of the CDR3 is 14 residues.

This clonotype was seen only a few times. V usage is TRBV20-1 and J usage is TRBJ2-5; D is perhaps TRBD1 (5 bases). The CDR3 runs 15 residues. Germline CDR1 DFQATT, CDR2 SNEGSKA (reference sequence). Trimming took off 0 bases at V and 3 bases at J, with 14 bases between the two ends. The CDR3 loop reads CSAREGAGSKETQYF. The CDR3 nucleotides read TGCAGTGCTAGAGAAGGGGCCGGCAGCAAAGAGACCCAGTACTTC.

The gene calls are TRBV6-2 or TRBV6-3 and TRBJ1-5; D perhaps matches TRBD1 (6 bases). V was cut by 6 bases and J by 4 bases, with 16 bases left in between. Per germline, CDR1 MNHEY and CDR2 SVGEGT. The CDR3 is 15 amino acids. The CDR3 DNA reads TGTGCCAGCAGCAACCCGACAGGACCTAATCAGCCCCAGCATTTT. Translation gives CASSNPTGPNQPQHF.

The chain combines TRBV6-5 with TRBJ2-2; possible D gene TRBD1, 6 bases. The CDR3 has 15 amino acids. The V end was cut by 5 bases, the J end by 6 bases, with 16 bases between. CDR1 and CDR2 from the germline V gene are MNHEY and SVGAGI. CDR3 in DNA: TGTGCCAGCAGTAACAGGGTTGGTAGTGCCGGGGAGCTGTTTTTT. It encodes CASSNRVGSAGELFF.

This chain's CDR3 is CASSQVKGDPEAFF. The CDR3 DNA reads TGTGCCAGCAGCCAAGTTAAGGGAGACCCTGAAGCTTTCTTT. The chain carries TRBV4-2 and TRBJ1-1; D call uncertain. The V gene lost 1 base and the J gene lost 6 bases, with 12 bases spanning the gap. The CDR3 totals 14 residues. Germline V gene sequence: CDR1 LGHNA, CDR2 YNFKEQ.

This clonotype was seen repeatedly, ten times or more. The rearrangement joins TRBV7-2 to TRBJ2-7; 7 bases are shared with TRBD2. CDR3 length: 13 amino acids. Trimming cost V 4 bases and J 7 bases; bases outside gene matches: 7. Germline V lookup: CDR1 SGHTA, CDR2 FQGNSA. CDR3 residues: CASSSGTTWEQYF. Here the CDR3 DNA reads TGTGCCAGCAGCTCCGGGACTACCTGGGAGCAGTACTTC.

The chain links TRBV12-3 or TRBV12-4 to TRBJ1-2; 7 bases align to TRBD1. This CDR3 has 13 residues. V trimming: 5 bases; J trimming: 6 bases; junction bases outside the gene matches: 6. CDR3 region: CASSPSDRNGYTF. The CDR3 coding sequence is TGTGCCAGCAGTCCCTCGGACAGGAATGGCTACACCTTC.